The 14 T cell receptor beta chains below were found in one sample sequenced in a study of beta chain features in type 1 diabetes. No cognate antigen is known for these TCRs. Study-level results: TCRB CDR3s were moderately but significantly shorter in Type 1 diabetes patients in all four CD4+ subsets.

Of the isolated RNA, all was reverse transcribed, and so the sequenced material was expressed TCRB transcripts. The data were produced by immunoSEQ multiplex PCR, yet TCRdb's version contains in-frame clones alone and is incomplete. There are 300,000 to 400,000 clones in the sample; 8.5% to 10% occur only once, and around 0.66% lies in the top ten. Sequences were obtained from central memory CD4+ T cells from blood. Every receptor here comes from a man aged 25-40 years with type 1 diabetes.

The chain uses TRBV15 and TRBJ2-7; D might be TRBD1 or TRBD2, each matching 6 bases. Trimming removed 5 bases at V and 3 bases at J, with 20 bases between. Germline V gives CDR1 LNHNV, CDR2 YYDKDF (reference sequence). This CDR3 spans 16 amino acids. The CDR3 DNA reads as TGTGCCACCAGCCCCGAGGGGGGAGATGGGTTCTACGAGCAGTACTTC. Protein product: CATSPEGGDGFYEQYF.

The chain has TRBV6-1 and TRBJ2-1; D is unresolved. V was clipped by 3 bases and J by 10 bases, with 13 bases between them. This CDR3 comprises 13 residues. CDR1 is MNHNS, CDR2 SASEGT, per germline. CDR3 nucleotides: TGTGCCAGCAGTGAGTCCGGGCTCGGGGAGCAGTTCTTC. Translation gives CASSESGLGEQFF.

This clone was counted only a few times. J is TRBJ2-1 and V is TRBV30; TRBD1 is a possible D gene (5 bases). CDR3 size: 14 residues. V shed 0 bases and J shed 4 bases, with 10 bases lying between them. From germline, CDR1 is GTSNPN and CDR2 SVGIG (reference sequence). The CDR3 here is CAWSVGVGYNEQFF. Here the CDR3 DNA reads TGTGCCTGGAGTGTAGGGGTGGGGTACAATGAGCAGTTCTTC.

This clone has just a few counts. At one end the junction does not follow the germline gene, possibly because of a read error. The rearrangement uses TRBV7-9 and TRBJ2-7; the D is unclear. Germline V gene data show CDR1 as SEHNR and CDR2 as FQNEAQ (reference sequence). The CDR3 totals 12 residues. CDR3 residues: CASSSSPGEQYF. The CDR3 nucleotides read TGCGCCAGCAGCTCCTCCCCCGGGGAGCAGTACTTC.

In this sample, this clone turned up a few times. The chain has TRBV11-2 and TRBJ2-3; no clear D gene. CDR3 size: 13 residues. Germline V lookup: CDR1 SGHAT, CDR2 FQNNGV. The germline V and J ends were trimmed by 4 bases and 4 bases, with 9 bases remaining between them. CDR3 bases: TGTGCCAGCAGCTCCCAGTACCCAGATACGCAGTATTTT. It specifies CASSSQYPDTQYF.

The J gene is TRBJ1-1, the V gene TRBV7-9; no firm D call. V was pared by 0 bases and J by 13 bases, with 12 bases between. The CDR3 has 12 residues. Germline values: CDR1 SEHNR, CDR2 FQNEAQ (reference sequence). The CDR3: CASSLAEGGVFF. The CDR3 region has the DNA TGTGCCAGCAGCTTAGCCGAGGGAGGAGTTTTCTTT.

CDR3 residues: CASMKTSVYTGELFF. The CDR3 DNA is TGTGCCAGCATGAAGACTAGCGTCTACACCGGGGAGCTGTTTTTT. The V and J genes are TRBV2 and TRBJ2-2; 8 bases match TRBD2. V shed 7 bases and J 3 bases; nucleotides not matched to a gene: 7. CDR1 is SNHLY and CDR2 is FYNNEI in the germline V gene. The length of the CDR3 is 15 residues.

The rearrangement joins TRBV21-1 to TRBJ2-2. TRBV21-1 constitutes a pseudogene. CDR3 length equals 17 residues. Here the CDR3 reads CASSNTGAPPGTGELFF. The CDR3 region has the DNA TGTGCCAGCAGCAATACAGGCGCCCCCCCGGGGACCGGGGAGCTGTTTTTT.

This clone was picked up a small number of times. The J gene is TRBJ1-1, the V gene TRBV19, with TRBD1 matching 8 bases. The J segment lost 4 bases and the V segment lost 3 bases, leaving 4 bases of the junction unmatched. CDR3 size: 14 residues. CDR1 and CDR2 from the germline V gene are LNHDA and SQIVND (reference sequence). The CDR3 nucleotides read TGTGCCAGTAGTATCCCACAGGGGGGCACTGAAGCTTTCTTT. It translates to CASSIPQGGTEAFF.

The sample holds a few counts of this clone. The rearrangement links TRBV11-2 to TRBJ2-3; 10 bases fit TRBD2. The V and J ends lost 1 base and 2 bases, in that order; junction bases with no gene match: 3. Germline V gene lookup returns CDR1 SGHAT and CDR2 FQNNGV. The length of the CDR3 is 16 residues. CDR3 loop: CASSLATSGTTDTQYF. CDR3 DNA sequence: TGTGCCAGCAGCTTAGCTACTAGCGGGACCACAGATACGCAGTATTTT.

The V and J genes are TRBV7-2 and TRBJ1-3; 8 bases map to TRBD1. The CDR3 spans 17 residues. Germline lookup yields CDR1 SGHTA and CDR2 FQGNSA. V shed 1 base and J 0 bases; nucleotides not matched to a gene: 5. Here the CDR3 DNA reads TGTGCCAGCAGCTTAGGGACAGGGTACAACTCTGGAAACACCATATATTTT. It codes for CASSLGTGYNSGNTIYF.

In this sample, this clone turned up a few times. The chain carries TRBV6-5 and TRBJ2-5, with 7 bases identical to TRBD1. The CDR3 spans 14 residues. CDR1 MNHEY and CDR2 SVGAGI come from the germline V gene. V lost 2 bases to trimming and J lost 5 bases; unmatched junction nucleotides: 5. The CDR3 region has the DNA TGTGCCAGCAGTTACCTGGACAGGATTGAGACCCAGTACTTC. It encodes CASSYLDRIETQYF.

In this sample, this clone turned up a few times. The chain links TRBV5-1 to TRBJ1-5, with unresolved D. The V end lost 5 bases, the J end lost 4 bases, and 13 bases lay between the germline ends. Germline V gives CDR1 SGHRS, CDR2 YFSETQ. The CDR3 totals 14 residues. The CDR3 is CASSNGPGNQPQHF. CDR3 nucleotides: TGCGCCAGCAGTAACGGACCGGGGAATCAGCCCCAGCATTTT.

This clone was detected only a few times. The gene calls are TRBV6-5 and TRBJ1-2, with D unclear. Trimming took off 0 bases at V and 1 base at J, with 6 bases between the two ends. Germline V gene sequence: CDR1 MNHEY, CDR2 SVGAGI. The CDR3 is 14 residues long. In nucleotides, the CDR3 is TGTGCCAGCAGTTACTCGGGAGATAACTATGGCTACACCTTC. Translated: CASSYSGDNYGYTF.